This TCR beta chain stems from a study of blood T cell repertoires in COVID-19. Turning to the study itself: Samples came from the United States, Italy and Spain, spanning acute and convalescent COVID-19. Sample material is recorded as cDNA or gDNA derived from T cells, B-cell-depleted T cells, or PBMCs.

Germline V gene lookup returns CDR1 LGHNT and CDR2 FRNRAP. CDR3 length: 17 amino acids. Unmatched junction bases numbered 1, after V lost 1 base and J lost 2 bases. Original processing notes: Estimation of nucleated cell counts was performed using reference gene primer amplification. The table came from immunoSEQ multiplex PCR; TCRdb's copy has only in-frame clones and leaves some out. V and J calls plus clone size are reproduced from that table; the DNA served to infer D and trimming. This table holds approximately 93,000 clones, around 88% found once. The source is a man aged 55 to 70 with acute or convalescent COVID-19. Sequencing used peripheral blood. The V gene is TRBV12-5, the J gene TRBJ2-1, with 14 bases that match TRBD2. Here the CDR3 DNA reads TGTGCTAGTGGTTTGGGACTAGCGGGAGGGCCCTACAATGAGCAGTTCTTC. This sequence encodes CASGLGLAGGPYNEQFF.